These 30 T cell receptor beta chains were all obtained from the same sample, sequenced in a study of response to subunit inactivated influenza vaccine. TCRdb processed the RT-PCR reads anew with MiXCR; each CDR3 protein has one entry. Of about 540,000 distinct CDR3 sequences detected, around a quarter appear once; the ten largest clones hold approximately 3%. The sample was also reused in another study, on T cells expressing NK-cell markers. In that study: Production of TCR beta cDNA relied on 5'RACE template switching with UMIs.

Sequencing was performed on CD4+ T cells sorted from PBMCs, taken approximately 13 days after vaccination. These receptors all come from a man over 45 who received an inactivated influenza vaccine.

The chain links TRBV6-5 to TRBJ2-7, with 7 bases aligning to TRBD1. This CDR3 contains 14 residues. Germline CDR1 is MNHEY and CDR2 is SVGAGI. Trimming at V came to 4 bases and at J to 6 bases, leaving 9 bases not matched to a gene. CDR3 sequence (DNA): TGTGCCAGCAGTTTAGGGCAGGGGGTATTCGAGCAGTACTTC. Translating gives CASSLGQGVFEQYF.

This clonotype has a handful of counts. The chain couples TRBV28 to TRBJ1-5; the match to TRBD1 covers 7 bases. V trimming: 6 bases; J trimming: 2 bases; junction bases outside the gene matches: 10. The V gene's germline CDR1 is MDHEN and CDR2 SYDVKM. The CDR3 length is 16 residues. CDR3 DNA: TGTGCCAGCAGCTCGGACAGGAGGGTAGGCAATCAGCCCCAGCATTTT. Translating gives CASSSDRRVGNQPQHF. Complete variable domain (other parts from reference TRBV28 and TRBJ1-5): DVKVTQSSRYLVKRTGEKVFLECVQDMDHENMFWYRQDPGLGLRLIYFSYDVKMKEKGDIPEGYSVSREKKERFSLILESASTNQTSMYLCASSSDRRVGNQPQHFGDGTRLSIL.

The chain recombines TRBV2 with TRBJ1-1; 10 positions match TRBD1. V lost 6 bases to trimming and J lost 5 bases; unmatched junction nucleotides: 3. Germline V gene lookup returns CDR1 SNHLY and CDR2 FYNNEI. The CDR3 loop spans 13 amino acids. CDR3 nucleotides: TGTGCCAGCAGCTCGGACAGGGGGACTGAAGCTTTCTTT. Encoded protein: CASSSDRGTEAFF.

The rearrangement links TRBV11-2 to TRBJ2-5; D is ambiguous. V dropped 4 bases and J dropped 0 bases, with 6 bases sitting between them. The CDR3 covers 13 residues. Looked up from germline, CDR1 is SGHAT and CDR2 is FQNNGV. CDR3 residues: CASSYTDQETQYF. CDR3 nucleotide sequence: TGTGCCAGCAGCTATACAGACCAAGAGACCCAGTACTTC.

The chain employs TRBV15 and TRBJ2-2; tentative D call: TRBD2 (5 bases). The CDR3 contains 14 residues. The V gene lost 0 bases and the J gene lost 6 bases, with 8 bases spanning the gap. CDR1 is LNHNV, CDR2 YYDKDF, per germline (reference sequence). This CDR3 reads CATSREIASGELFF. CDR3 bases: TGTGCCACCAGCAGAGAAATAGCGTCCGGGGAGCTGTTTTTT.

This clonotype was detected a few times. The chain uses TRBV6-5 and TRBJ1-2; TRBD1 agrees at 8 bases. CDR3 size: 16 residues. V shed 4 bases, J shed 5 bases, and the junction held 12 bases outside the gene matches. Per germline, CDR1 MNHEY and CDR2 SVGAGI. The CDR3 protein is CASSSRRTGTGYGYTF. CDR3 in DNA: TGTGCCAGCAGTTCACGCCGAACCGGGACAGGATATGGCTACACCTTC.

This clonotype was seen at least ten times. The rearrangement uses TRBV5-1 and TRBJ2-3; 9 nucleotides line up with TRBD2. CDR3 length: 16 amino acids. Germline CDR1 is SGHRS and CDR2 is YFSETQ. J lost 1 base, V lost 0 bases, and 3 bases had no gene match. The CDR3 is CASSLALAGRTDTQYF. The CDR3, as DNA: TGCGCCAGCAGCTTGGCCCTAGCGGGGCGCACAGATACGCAGTATTTT.

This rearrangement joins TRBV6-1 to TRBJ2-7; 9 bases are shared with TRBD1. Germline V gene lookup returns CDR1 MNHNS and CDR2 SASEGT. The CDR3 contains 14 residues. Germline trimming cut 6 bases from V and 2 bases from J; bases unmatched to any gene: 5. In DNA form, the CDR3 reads TGTGCCAGCAGAGCCGGACAGGGGCCCTACGAGCAGTACTTC. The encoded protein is CASRAGQGPYEQYF.

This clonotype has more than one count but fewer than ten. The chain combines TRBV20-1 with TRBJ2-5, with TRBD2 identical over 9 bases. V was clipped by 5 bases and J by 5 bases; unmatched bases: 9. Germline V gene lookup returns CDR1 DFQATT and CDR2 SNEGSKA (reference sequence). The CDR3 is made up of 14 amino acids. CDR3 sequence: CSAPFSGGFETQYF. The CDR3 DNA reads TGCAGTGCTCCCTTTAGCGGGGGTTTCGAGACCCAGTACTTC.

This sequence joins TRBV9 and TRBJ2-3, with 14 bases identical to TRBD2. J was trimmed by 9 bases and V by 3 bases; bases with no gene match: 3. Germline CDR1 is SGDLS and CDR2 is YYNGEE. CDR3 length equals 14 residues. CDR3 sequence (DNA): TGTGCCAGCAGCGAGACTAGCGGGGGGGCCACGCAGTATTTT. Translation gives CASSETSGGATQYF. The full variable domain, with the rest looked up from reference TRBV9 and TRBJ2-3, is DSGVTQTPKHLITATGQRVTLRCSPRSGDLSVYWYQQSLDQGLQFLIQYYNGEERAKGNILERFSAQQFPDLHSELNLSSLELGDSALYFCASSETSGGATQYFGPGTRLTVL.

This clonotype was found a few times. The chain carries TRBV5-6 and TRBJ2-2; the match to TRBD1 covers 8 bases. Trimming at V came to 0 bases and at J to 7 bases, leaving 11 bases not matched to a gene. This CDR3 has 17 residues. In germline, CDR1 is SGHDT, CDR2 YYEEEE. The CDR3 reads CASSLGQGAIVRGELFF. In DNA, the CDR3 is TGTGCCAGCAGCTTGGGGCAGGGGGCGATTGTACGCGGGGAGCTGTTTTTT.

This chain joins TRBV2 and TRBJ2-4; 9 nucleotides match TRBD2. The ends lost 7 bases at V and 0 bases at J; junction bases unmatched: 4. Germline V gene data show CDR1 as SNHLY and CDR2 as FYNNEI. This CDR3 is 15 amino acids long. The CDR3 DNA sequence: TGTGCCAGCAAGCCTAGCGGGGTAGCCAAAAACATTCAGTACTTC. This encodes CASKPSGVAKNIQYF.

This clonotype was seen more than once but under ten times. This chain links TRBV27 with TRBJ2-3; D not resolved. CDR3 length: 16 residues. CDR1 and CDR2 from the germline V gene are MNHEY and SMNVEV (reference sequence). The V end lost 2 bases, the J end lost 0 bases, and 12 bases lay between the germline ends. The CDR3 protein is CASSLILTPSTDTQYF. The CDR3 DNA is TGTGCCAGCAGTTTAATTTTAACCCCCAGCACAGATACGCAGTATTTT.

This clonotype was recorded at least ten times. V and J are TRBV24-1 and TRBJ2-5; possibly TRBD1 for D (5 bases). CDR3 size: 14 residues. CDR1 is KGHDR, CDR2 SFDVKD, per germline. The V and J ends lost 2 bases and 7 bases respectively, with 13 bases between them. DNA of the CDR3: TGTGCCACCAGTGATTCCACAGGTTTTGGGACCCAGTACTTC. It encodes CATSDSTGFGTQYF.

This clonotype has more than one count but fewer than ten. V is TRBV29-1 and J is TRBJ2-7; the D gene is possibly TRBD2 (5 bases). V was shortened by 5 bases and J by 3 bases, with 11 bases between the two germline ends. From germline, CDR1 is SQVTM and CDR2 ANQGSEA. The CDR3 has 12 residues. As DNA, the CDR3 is TGCAGCGTTAGTGGGAGCTACTACGAGCAGTACTTC. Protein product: CSVSGSYYEQYF.

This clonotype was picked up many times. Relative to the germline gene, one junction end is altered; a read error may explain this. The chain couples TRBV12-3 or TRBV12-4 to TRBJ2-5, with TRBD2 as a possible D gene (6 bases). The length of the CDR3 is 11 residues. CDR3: CASSNRDSGHF. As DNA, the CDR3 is TGTGCCAGCAGTAACCGGGACTCCGGGCACTTC.

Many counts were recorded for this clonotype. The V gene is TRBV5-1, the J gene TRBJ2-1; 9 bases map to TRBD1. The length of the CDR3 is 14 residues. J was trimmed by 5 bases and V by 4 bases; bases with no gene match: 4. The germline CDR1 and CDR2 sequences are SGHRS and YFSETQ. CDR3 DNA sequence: TGCGCCAGCAGCACGGACAGGGGAGACAATGAGCAGTTCTTC. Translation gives CASSTDRGDNEQFF.

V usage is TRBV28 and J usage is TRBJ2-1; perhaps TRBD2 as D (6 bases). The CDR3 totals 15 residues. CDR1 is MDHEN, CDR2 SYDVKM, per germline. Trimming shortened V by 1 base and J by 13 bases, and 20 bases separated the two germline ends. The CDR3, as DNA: TGTGCCAGCAGTTTATTTAGGAGGGCCCCACACCCCCAGTTCTTC. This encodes CASSLFRRAPHPQFF.

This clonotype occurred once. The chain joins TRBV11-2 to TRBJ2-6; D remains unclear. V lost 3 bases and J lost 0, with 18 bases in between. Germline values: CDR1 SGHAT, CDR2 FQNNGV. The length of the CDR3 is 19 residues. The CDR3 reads CASSFTQITRPSGANVLTF. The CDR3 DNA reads TGTGCCAGCAGCTTTACCCAGATAACCCGACCCTCTGGGGCCAACGTCCTGACTTTC.

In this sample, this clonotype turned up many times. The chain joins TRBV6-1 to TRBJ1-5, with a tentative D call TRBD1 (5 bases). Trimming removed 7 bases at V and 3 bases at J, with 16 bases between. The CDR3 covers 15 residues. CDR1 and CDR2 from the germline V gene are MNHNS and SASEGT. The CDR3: CASNRDPRANQPQHF. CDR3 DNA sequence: TGTGCCAGCAATCGGGACCCCCGCGCCAATCAGCCCCAGCATTTT.

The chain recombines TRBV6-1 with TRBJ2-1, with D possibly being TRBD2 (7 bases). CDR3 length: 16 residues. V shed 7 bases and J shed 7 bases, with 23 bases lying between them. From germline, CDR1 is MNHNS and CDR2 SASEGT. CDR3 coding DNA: TGTGCCAGCACCCCTCAGGCGGGGGCAGGTTCGAATGAGCAGTTCTTC. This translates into CASTPQAGAGSNEQFF.

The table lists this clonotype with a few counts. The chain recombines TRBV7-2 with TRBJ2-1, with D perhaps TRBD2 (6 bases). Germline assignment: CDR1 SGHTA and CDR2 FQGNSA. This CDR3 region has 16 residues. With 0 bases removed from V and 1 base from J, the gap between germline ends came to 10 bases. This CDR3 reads CASSLAHGGSYNEQFF. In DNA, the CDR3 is TGTGCCAGCAGCTTAGCTCACGGGGGTTCCTACAATGAGCAGTTCTTC.

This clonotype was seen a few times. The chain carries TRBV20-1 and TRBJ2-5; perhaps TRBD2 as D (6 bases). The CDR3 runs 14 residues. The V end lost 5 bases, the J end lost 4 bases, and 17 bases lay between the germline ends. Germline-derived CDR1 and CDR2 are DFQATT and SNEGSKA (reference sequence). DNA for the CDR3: TGCAGTGCTTTCAACGCCGGGACTTTAGAGACCCAGTACTTC. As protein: CSAFNAGTLETQYF.

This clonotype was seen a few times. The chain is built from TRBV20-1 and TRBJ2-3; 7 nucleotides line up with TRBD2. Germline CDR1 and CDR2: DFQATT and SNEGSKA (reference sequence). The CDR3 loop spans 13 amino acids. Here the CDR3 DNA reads TGCGGGGTACGACGCGGGAGCGCAGATACGCAGTATTTT. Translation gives CGVRRGSADTQYF.

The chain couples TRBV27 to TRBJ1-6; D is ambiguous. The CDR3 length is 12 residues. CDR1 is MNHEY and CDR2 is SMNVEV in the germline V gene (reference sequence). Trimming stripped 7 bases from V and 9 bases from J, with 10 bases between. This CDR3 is CASTAWGSPLHF. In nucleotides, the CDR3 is TGTGCCAGCACGGCCTGGGGTTCACCCCTCCACTTT.

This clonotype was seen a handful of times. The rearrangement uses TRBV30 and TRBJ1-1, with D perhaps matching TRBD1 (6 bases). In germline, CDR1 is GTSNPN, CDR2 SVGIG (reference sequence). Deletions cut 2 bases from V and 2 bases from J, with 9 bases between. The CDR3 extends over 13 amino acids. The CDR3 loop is CAWSLGQNTEAFF. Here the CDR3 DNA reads TGTGCCTGGAGTTTGGGACAAAACACTGAAGCTTTCTTT.

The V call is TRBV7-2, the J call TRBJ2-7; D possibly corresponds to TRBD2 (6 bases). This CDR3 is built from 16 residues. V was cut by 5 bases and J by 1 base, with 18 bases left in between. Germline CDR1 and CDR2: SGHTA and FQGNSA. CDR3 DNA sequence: TGTGCCAGCAGCCGCCCGCGGAGGGGAGGATCCTACGAGCAGTACTTC. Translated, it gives CASSRPRRGGSYEQYF.

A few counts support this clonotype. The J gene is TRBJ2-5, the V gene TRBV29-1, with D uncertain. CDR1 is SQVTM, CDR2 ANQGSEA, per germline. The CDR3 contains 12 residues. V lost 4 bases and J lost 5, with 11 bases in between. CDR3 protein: CSVVEVGETQYF. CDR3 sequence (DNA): TGCAGCGTTGTGGAAGTCGGGGAGACCCAGTACTTC.

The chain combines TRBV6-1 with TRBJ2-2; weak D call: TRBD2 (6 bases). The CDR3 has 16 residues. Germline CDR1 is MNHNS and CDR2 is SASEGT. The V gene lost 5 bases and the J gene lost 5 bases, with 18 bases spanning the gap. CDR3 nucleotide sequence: TGTGCCAGCAGTATTACCGGGAGCTCCCTTACCGGGGAGCTGTTTTTT. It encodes CASSITGSSLTGELFF.

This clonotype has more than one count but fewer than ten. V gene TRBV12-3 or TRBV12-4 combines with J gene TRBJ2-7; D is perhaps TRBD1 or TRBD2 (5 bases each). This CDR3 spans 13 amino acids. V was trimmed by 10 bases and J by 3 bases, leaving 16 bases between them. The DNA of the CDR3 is TGTGCCACCTCCGGGACCCGGCTCTACGAGCAGTACTTC. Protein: CATSGTRLYEQYF.